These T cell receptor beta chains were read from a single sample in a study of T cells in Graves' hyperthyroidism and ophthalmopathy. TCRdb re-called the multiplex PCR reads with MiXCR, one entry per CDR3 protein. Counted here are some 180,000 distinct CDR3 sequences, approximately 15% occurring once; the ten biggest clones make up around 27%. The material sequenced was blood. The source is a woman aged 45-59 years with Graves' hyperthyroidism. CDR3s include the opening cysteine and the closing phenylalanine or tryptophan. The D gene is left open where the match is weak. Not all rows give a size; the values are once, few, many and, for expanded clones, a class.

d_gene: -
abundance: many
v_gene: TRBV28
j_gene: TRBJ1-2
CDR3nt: TGTGCCAGCACCGCCAATCCCGAGGCCTATGGCTACACCTTC
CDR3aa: CASTANPEAYGYTF

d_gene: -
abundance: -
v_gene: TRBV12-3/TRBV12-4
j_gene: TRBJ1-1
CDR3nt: TGTGCCAGCGGCGTGGGGGCGATCACTGAAGCTTTCTTT
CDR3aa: CASGVGAITEAFF

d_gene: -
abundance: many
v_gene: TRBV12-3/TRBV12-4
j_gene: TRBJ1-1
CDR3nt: TGTGCCAGGGGCGGGAGAATGAACACTGAAGCTTTCTTT
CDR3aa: CARGGRMNTEAFF

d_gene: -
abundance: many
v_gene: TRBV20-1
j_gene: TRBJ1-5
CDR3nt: TGCAGTGCTAGAGTAGTGAATCAGCCCCAGCATTTT
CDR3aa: CSARVVNQPQHF

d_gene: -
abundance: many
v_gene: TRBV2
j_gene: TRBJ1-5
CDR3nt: TGTGCCAGCACCCTGACAGGTTCATCGGCCCAGCATTTT
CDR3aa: CASTLTGSSAQHF

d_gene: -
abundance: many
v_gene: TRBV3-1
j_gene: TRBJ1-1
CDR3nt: TGTGCCAGCAGCCAAGACAGGAACACTGAAGCTTTCTTT
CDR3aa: CASSQDRNTEAFF

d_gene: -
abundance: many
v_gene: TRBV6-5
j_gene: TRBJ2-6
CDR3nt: TGTGCCAGCCGAAAACATAGCTCTGGGGCCAACGTCCTGACTTTC
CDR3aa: CASRKHSSGANVLTF

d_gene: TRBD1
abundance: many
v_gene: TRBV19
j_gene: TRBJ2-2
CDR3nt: TGTGCCAGCCACAGGGGGAACACCGGGGAGCTGTTTTTT
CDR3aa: CASHRGNTGELFF

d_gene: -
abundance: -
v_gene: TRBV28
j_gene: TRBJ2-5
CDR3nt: TGTGCCAGCAGACCCTCCTACGGTAAAGAGACCCAGTACTTC
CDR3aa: CASRPSYGKETQYF

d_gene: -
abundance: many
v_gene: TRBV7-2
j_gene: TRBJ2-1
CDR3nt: TGTGCCAGCAGCGAAAAACCTAATTCGGTAGTCAGGGGCCTTGAGCAGTTCTTC
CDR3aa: CASSEKPNSVVRGLEQFF

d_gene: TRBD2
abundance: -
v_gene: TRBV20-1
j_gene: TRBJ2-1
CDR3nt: TGCAGTGCTAGAGATTGGCGGCGGGAGGTCCGGGGGGGAGTGGATGAGCAGTTCTTC
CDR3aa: CSARDWRREVRGGVDEQFF

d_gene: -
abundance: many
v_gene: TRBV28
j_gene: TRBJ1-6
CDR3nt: TGTGCCAGCAGTGGGAGCTCCTATAATTCACCCCTCCACTTT
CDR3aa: CASSGSSYNSPLHF

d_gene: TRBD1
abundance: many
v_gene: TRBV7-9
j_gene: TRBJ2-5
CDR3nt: TGTGCCAGCAGCTATAGGGACAGGGGGCCAGAAGAGACCCAGTACTTC
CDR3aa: CASSYRDRGPEETQYF

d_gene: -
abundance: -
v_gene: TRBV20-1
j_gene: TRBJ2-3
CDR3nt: TGCAGTGCTAGAGGTATCCTTATCACAGATACGCAGTATTTT
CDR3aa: CSARGILITDTQYF

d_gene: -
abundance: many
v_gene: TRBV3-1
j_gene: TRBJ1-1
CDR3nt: TGTGCCAGCAGCCAAGGTGTAAGCCAACAGAACACTGAAGCTTTCTTT
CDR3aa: CASSQGVSQQNTEAFF

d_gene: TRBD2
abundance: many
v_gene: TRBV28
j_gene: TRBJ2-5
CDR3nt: TGTGCCAGCAGTTCGGGGGGGACGGCTGGAGAGACCCAGTACTTC
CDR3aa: CASSSGGTAGETQYF

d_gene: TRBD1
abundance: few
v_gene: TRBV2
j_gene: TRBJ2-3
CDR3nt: TGTGCCAGCGTGGGACAGCAACCCAGGGATACGCAGTATTTT
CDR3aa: CASVGQQPRDTQYF

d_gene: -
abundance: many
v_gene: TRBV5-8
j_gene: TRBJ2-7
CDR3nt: TGTGCCAGCAGCCGCCTCGGACAATCCTACGAGCAGTACTTC
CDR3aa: CASSRLGQSYEQYF

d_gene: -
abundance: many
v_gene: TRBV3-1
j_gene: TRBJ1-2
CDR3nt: TGTGCCAGCAGCCAAGTATCGGGCGCGGATGGCTACACCTTC
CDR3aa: CASSQVSGADGYTF

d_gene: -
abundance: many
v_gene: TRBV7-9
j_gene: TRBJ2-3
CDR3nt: TGTGCCAGCAGCTTCTCAGACAGTTCCGAATCCTATACGCAGTATTTT
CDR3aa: CASSFSDSSESYTQYF

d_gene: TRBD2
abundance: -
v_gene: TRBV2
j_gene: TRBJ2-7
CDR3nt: TGTGCCAGCAGTGTTGGTGCGGGAGTCTACGAGCAGTACTTC
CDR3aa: CASSVGAGVYEQYF

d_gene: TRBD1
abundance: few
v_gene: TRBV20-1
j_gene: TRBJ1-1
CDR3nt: TGCAGTGCTAGAGATTCAAGACAGGGTTGGAACACTGAAGCTTTCTTT
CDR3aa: CSARDSRQGWNTEAFF

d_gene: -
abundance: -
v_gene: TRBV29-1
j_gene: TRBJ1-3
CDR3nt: TGCAGCGCCCAAGGGGCCGGGCCCGGAAACACCATATATTTT
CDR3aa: CSAQGAGPGNTIYF

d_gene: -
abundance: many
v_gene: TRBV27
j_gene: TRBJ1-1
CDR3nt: TGTGCCAGCACTAAGGTAGGGGCGGAAACTGAAGCTTTCTTT
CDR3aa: CASTKVGAETEAFF

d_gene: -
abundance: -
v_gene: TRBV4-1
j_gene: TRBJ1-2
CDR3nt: TGCGCCAGCAGCCAAGGGGTAGTGAACTATGGCTACACCTTC
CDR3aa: CASSQGVVNYGYTF

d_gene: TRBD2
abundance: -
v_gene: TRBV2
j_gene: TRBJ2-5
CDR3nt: TGTGCCAGCAGCGTGACGGGAGGCCAAGAGACCCAGTACTTC
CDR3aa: CASSVTGGQETQYF

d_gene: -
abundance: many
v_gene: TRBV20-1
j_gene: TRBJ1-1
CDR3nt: TGCAGTGCTAGGTGGGGGACGGAGAACACTGAAGCTTTCTTT
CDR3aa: CSARWGTENTEAFF

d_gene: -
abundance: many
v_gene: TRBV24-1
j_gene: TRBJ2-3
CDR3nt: TGTGCCACCAGTGACCACCAGGCCAGGGGTGGAGATACGCAGTATTTT
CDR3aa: CATSDHQARGGDTQYF

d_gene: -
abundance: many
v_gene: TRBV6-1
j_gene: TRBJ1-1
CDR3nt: TGTGCCAGCAGTTCCCCGGAATTTATGAACACTGAAGCTTTCTTT
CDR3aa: CASSSPEFMNTEAFF

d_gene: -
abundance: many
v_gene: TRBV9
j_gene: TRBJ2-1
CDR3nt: TGTGCCAGCAGCCCCTCAGACTATGGGATGTTGGATGAGCAGTTCTTC
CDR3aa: CASSPSDYGMLDEQFF

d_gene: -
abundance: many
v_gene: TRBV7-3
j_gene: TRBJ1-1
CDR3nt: TGTGCCAGCAGCTTAACTAGAGACACTGAAGCTTTCTTT
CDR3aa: CASSLTRDTEAFF

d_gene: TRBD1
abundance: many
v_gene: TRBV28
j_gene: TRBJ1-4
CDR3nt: TGTGCCAGCAGTTTTCAAACTACAGGGGGCTTCAATGAAAAACTGTTTTTT
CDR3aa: CASSFQTTGGFNEKLFF

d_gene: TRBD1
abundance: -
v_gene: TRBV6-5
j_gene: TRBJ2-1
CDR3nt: TGTGCCAGCAGTTTTGACAGGGGGGCCCCTAGAGAGCAGTTCTTC
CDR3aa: CASSFDRGAPREQFF

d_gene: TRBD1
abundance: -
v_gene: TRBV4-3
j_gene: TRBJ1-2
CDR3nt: TGCGCCAGCAGCCAGGAGAGGGACAGGCGGACTTATGGCTACACCTTC
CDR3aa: CASSQERDRRTYGYTF

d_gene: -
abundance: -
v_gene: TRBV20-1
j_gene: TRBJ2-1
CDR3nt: TGCAGTGCTAGAGGGCCCCAGAGCTCCTACAATGAGCAGTTCTTC
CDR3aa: CSARGPQSSYNEQFF

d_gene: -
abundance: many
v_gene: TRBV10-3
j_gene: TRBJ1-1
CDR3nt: TGTGCCATCAGTGAAGGACGGATGAACACTGAAGCTTTCTTT
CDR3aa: CAISEGRMNTEAFF

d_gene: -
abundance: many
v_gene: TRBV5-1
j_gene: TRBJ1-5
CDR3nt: TGCGCCAGCAGCCCAACAGGGTACGGCAATCAGCCCCAGCATTTT
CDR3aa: CASSPTGYGNQPQHF

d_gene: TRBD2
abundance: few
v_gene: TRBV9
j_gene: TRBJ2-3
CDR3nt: TGTGCCAGCAGCTCTAATGGGGAGGGAGATACGCAGTATTTT
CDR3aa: CASSSNGEGDTQYF

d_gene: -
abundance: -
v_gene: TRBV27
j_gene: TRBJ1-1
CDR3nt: TGTGCCAGCAGCTTCCGGGCTAACACTGAAGCTTTCTTT
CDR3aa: CASSFRANTEAFF

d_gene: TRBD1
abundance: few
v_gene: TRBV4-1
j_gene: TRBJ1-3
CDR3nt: TGCGCCAGCAGCCAGGGACAGGGAAACACCATATATTTT
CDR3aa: CASSQGQGNTIYF

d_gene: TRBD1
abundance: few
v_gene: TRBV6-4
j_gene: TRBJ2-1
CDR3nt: TGTGCCAGCAGTGAGATGGGACAGGGGTCCTACAATGAGCAGTTCTTC
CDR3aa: CASSEMGQGSYNEQFF

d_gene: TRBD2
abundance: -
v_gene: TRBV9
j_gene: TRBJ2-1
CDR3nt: TGTGCCAGCAGCGTAGAAGCGGGGGCCTACAATGAGCAGTTCTTC
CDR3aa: CASSVEAGAYNEQFF

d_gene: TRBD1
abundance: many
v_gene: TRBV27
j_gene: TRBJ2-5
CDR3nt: TGTGCCAGCAGTTCGACAGGGATAAGGGGTGAGACCCAGTACTTC
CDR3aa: CASSSTGIRGETQYF

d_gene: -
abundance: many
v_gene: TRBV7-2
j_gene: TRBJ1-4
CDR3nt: TGTGCCAGCAGCTTAGGCCCAACTAATGAAAAACTGTTTTTT
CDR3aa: CASSLGPTNEKLFF

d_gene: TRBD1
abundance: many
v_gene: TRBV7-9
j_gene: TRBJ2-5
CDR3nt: TGTGCCAGCAGCTTAGGCGGCGACGACAGGGGAGAGACCCAGTACTTC
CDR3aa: CASSLGGDDRGETQYF

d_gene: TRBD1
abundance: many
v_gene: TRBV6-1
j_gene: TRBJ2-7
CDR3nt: TGTGCCAGCAGTGAAGTTAGACAGGGGGAGCAGTACTTC
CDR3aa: CASSEVRQGEQYF

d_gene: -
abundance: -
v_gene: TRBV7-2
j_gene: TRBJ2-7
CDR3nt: TGTGCCAGCAGTCAAAACCCCGAGCAGTACTTC
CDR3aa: CASSQNPEQYF

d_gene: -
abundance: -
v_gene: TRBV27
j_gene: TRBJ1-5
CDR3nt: TGTGCCAGCAGTTCCCCCGGAAGCAATCAGCCCCAGCATTTT
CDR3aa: CASSSPGSNQPQHF

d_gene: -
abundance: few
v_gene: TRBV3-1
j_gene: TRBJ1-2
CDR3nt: TGTGCCAGCAGCCCGGGTGGTGTTAACTATGGCTACACCTTC
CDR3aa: CASSPGGVNYGYTF

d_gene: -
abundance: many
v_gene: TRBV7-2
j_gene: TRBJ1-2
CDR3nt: TGTGCCAGCAGCTCCCGGGTTGGTGGCTACACCTTC
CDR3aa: CASSSRVGGYTF

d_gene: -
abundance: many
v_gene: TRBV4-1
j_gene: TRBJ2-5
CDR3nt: TGCGCCAGCAGTCGCCGGACAGATCAAGAGACCCAGTACTTC
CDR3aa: CASSRRTDQETQYF

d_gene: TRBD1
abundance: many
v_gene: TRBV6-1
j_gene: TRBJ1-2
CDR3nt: TGTGCCAGCAGTTACCAAGGAACAGGGGGCTACTATGGCTACACCTTC
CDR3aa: CASSYQGTGGYYGYTF

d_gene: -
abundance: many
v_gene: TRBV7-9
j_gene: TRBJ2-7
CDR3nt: TGTGCCAGCAGCCTGGGACCGCGAGCTATATCCTACGAGCAGTACTTC
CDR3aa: CASSLGPRAISYEQYF